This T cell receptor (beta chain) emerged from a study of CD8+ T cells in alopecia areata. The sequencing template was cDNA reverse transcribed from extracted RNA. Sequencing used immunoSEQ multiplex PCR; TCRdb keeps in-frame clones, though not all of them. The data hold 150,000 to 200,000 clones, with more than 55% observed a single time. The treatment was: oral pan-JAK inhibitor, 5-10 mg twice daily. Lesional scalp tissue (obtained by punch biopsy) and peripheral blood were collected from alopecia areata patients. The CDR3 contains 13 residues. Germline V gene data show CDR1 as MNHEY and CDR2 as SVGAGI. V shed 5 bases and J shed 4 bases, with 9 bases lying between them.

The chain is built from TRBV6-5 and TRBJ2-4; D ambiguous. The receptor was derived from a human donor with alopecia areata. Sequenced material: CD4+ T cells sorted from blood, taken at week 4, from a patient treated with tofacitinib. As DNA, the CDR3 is TGTGCCAGCAGTCCCCCTGGGAAAAACATTCAGTACTTC. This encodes CASSPPGKNIQYF.